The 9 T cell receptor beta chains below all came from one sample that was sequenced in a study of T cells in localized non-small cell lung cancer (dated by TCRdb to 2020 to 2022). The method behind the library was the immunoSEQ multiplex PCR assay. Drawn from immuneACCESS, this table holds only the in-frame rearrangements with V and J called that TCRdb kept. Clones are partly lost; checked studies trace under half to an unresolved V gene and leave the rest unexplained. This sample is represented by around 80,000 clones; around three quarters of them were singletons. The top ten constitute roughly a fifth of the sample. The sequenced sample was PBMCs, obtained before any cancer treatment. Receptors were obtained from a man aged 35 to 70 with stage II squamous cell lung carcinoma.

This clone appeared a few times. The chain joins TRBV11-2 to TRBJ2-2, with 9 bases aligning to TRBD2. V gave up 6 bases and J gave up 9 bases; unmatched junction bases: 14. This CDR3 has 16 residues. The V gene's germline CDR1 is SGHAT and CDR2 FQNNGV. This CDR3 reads CASRPSSGGPLRELFF. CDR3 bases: TGTGCCAGCAGACCGTCGAGCGGGGGGCCCCTGAGGGAGCTGTTTTTT.

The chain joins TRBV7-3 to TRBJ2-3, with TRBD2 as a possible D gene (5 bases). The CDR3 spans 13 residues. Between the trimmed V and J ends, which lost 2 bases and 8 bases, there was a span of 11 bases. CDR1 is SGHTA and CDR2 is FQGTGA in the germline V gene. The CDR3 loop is CASSLREGGTQYF. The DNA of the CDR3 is TGTGCCAGCAGCTTACGCGAGGGTGGTACGCAGTATTTT.

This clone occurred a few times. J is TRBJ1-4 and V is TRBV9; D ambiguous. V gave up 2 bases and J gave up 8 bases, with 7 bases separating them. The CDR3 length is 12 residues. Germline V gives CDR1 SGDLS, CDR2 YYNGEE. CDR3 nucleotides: TGTGCCAGCAGCGTCCCAGGCGAAAAACTGTTTTTT. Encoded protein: CASSVPGEKLFF.

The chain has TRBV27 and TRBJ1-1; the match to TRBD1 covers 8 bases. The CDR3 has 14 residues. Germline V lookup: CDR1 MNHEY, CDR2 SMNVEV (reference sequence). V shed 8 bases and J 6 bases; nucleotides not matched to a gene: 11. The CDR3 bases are TGTGCCAGCCGCTCTGACAGGGGCCTCGCTGAAGCTTTCTTT. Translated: CASRSDRGLAEAFF.

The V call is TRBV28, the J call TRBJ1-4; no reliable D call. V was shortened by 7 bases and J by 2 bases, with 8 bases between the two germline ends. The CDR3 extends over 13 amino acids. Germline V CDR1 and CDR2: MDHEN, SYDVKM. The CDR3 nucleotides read TGTGCCAGCACGAGTTTCACTAATGAAAAACTGTTTTTT. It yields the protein CASTSFTNEKLFF.

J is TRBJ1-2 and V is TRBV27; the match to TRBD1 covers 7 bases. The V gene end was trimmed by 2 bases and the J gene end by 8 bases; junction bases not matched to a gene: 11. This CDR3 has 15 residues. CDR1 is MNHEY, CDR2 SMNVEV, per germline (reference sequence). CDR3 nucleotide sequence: TGTGCCAGCAGTTTAACAGGGGACTTTTTGAACGGCTACACCTTC. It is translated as CASSLTGDFLNGYTF.

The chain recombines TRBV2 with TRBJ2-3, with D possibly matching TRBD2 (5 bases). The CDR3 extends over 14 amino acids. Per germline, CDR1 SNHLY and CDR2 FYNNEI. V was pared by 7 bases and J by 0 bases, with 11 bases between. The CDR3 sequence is CASTAGTSTDTQYF. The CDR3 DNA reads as TGTGCCAGCACCGCGGGTACTAGCACAGATACGCAGTATTTT.

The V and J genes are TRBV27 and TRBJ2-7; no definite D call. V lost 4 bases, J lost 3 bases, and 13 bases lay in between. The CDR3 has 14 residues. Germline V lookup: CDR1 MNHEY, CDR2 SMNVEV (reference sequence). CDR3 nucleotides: TGTGCCAGCAGTTCGGACCCCCGTCACTACGAGCAGTACTTC. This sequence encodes CASSSDPRHYEQYF.

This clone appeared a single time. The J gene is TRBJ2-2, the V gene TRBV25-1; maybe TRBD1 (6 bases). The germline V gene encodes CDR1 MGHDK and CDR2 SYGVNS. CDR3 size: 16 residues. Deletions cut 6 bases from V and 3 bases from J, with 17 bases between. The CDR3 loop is CASSPRGQFYTGELFF. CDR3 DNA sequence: TGTGCCAGCAGCCCGAGAGGACAGTTCTACACCGGGGAGCTGTTTTTT.